The following is a T cell receptor (beta chain) sequence with its context. Germline CDR1 and CDR2: SGHDT and YYEEEE. With V trimmed by 5 bases and J by 2 bases, 4 bases remained unmatched. The CDR3 has 14 amino acids. This sample is drawn from a study of T cells after somatic rescue of genetic block. Sequencing used immunoSEQ multiplex PCR; TCRdb keeps in-frame clones, though not all of them. The repertoire has approximately 15,000 clones, over 65% of them found once; the top ten carry around 20%. The chain recombines TRBV5-6 with TRBJ1-2, with TRBD1 matching over 9 bases. Sample: peripheral blood mononuclear cells (PBMCs). This TCR was sampled from a boy under 18. The CDR3 sequence: CASRGQGQNYGYTF. CDR3 coding DNA: TGTGCCAGCAGGGGACAGGGACAGAACTATGGCTACACCTTC.